This record covers a single T cell receptor beta chain. Its antigen remains unidentified. The data stem from a study of T cell responses to AZD1222 COVID-19 vaccine. Study conclusions and caveats: Spike-specific TCR breadth and depth rose after two AZD1222 doses.

Repertoires were generated with immunoSEQ multiplex PCR, while TCRdb's copy carries only in-frame clones and drops some. The table records more than 110,000 clones, 89% of them present only once. The CDR3 sequence is 13 residues long. The germline V gene encodes CDR1 MNHEY and CDR2 SMNVEV (reference sequence). Trimming left V 3 bases short and J 0 bases short, with 6 bases between. The gene calls are TRBV27 and TRBJ2-7; D not certain. The specimen comprised peripheral blood, sampled on day 0 of AZD1222 vaccination. The receptor was derived from an adult in good health. The CDR3 coding sequence is TGTGCCAGCAGTTTGACCGACTCCTACGAGCAGTACTTC. Its translation is CASSLTDSYEQYF.